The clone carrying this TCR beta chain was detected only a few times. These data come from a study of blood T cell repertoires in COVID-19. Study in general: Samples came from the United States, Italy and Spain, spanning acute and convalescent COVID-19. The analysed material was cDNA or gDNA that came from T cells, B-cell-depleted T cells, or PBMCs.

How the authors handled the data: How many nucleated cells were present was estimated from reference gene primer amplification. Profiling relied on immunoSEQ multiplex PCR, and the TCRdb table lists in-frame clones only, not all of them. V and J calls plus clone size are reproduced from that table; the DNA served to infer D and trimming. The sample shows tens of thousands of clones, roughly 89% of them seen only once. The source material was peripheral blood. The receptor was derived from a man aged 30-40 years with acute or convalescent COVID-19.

The chain's CDR3 is CASSLESVSYGYTF. The CDR3 DNA sequence: TGTGCCAGCAGCTTAGAGTCGGTGAGCTATGGCTACACCTTC. V gene TRBV11-2 combines with J gene TRBJ1-2; D is undetermined. This CDR3 comprises 14 residues. The germline V and J ends were trimmed by 0 bases and 4 bases, with 9 bases remaining between them. Germline CDR1 is SGHAT and CDR2 is FQNNGV.